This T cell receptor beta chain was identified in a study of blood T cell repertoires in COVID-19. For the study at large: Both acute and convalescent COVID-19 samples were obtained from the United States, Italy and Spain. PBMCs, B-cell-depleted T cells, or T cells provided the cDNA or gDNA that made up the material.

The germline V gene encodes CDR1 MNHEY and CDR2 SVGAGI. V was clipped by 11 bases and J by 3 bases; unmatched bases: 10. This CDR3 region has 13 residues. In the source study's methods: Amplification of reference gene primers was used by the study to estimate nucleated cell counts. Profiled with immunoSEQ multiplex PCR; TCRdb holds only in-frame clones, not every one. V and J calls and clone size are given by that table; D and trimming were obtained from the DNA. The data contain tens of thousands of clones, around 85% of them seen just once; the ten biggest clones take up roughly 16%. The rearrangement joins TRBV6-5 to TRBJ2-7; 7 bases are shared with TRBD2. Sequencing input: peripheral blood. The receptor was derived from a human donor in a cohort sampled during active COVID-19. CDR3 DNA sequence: TGTGCCGCGGGCGGGACTACGATCTACGAGCAGTACTTC. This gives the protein CAAGGTTIYEQYF.